This T cell receptor (beta chain) was recovered during a study of patients and donors after allogeneic stem cell transplantation. This CDR3 is 16 amino acids long. Germline CDR1 is LGHNA and CDR2 is YNFKEQ. Trimming removed 0 bases from V and 10 bases from J, with 22 bases in between. TCRdb independently ran MiXCR on the RT-PCR reads; one entry per CDR3 protein. The sample shows 100,000 to 130,000 distinct CDR3 sequences, 35% to 45% of them seen only once. The V gene is TRBV4-2, the J gene TRBJ2-7; D gene uncertain. Sequenced sample: blood, either unsorted or a sorted T cell fraction (not recorded which). The clonotype originates from a human donor who was either an allogeneic HSCT recipient or a stem cell or donor lymphocyte infusion donor (not recorded which). It is not recorded whose cells these are; they may come from a transplant donor. The CDR3 DNA reads TGTGCCAGCAGCCAAGATAAACGGGTTATAAGCAGTGGTCAGTACTTC. Protein product: CASSQDKRVISSGQYF.